This record concerns one TCR beta chain sequence. Its cognate antigen is unknown. Germline V gene sequence: CDR1 LGHNA, CDR2 YSLEER. Trimming left V 1 base short and J 7 bases short, with 13 bases between. The CDR3 consists of 15 residues. From the RT-PCR reads, TCRdb called clonotypes with MiXCR, one entry per CDR3 protein. Of approximately 480,000 distinct CDR3 sequences in the sample, approximately 11% are singletons; the top ten hold 12%. The data were taken from a study of response to subunit inactivated influenza vaccine. Findings and caveats of the study: With each seasonal influenza vaccination, the authors suggested, few new T cells are recruited.

The chain links TRBV4-3 to TRBJ2-2; tentative D call: TRBD2 (5 bases). This sample comprised PBMCs from blood, obtained more than 35 days after vaccination. The source of this sequence is a man aged 45 to 65 who received an inactivated influenza vaccine. The CDR3 DNA reads TGCGCCAGCAGCCAAGTTCCGGGTGCGGGCGGGGAGCTGTTTTTT. This sequence encodes CASSQVPGAGGELFF.